The TCR beta chain described here comes from a study of T cells in Graves' hyperthyroidism and ophthalmopathy. Notes on the study in general: Most thyroid clonotypes with frequency above 0.001 were detected in blood. The model's output predicted ophthalmopathy at a median of 6.5 months prior to onset.

Exclusions: uncontrolled infection, other autoimmune disease, pregnancy, lactation. There were TCR beta CDR3 regions amplified from RNA transcripts. Initially, a first-round RT-PCR of the TCR CDR3 employed the HTBI primer set. TCRdb called the multiplex PCR reads again in MiXCR, with one record for every CDR3 protein. The sample includes a few hundred thousand distinct CDR3 sequences, approximately 14% seen only once; the top ten take around 32%. To note about this clonotype: As yet, its antigen is unknown.

Deletions cut 4 bases from V and 11 bases from J, with 17 bases between. The V gene's germline CDR1 is LNHDA and CDR2 SQIVND (reference sequence). The length of the CDR3 is 13 residues. The TCR sequence derives from a woman aged 40 to 49 with Graves' ophthalmopathy. Sequencing input: blood. The chain uses TRBV19 and TRBJ1-2, with D perhaps TRBD1 (5 bases). The CDR3 is CASSKDPGRRYTF. The CDR3 bases are TGTGCCAGTAGTAAGGATCCGGGACGGAGGTACACCTTC.